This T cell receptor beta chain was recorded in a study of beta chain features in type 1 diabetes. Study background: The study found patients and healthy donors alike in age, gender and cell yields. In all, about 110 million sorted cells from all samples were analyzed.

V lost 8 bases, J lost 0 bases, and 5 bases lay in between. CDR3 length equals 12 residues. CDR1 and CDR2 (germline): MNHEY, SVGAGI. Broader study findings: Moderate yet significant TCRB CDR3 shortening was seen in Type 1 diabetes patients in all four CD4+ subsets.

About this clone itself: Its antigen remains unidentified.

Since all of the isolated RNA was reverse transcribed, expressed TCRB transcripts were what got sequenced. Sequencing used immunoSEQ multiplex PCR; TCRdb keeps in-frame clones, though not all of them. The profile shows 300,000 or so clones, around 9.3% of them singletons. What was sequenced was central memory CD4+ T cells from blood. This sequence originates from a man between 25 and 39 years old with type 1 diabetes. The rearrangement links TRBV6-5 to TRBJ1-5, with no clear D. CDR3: CASDNSNQPQHF. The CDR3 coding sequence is TGTGCCAGCGACAATAGCAATCAGCCCCAGCATTTT.